This T cell receptor (beta chain) stems from a study of blood T cells in healthy people across ages. As concerns this clonotype: Antigen: not known.

CDR3 length: 12 residues. Germline CDR1 and CDR2: SNHLY and FYNNEI. The V and J ends lost 8 bases and 2 bases respectively, with 9 bases between them. Next came a second PCR, run for roughly 7 to 12 cycles, which used a sample-barcoded 5' primer along with a J-beta primer mix. A tag from a template-switch adaptor with 12 random nucleotides marked each cDNA molecule. TCRdb processed the 5' RACE reads anew with MiXCR; each CDR3 protein has one entry. Here the sample spans about a million distinct CDR3 sequences, roughly 50% being singletons. General study points: Researchers deemed the diversity estimates from one million T cells underestimates.

This clonotype originated in a woman in her sixties or seventies in good health. The chain uses TRBV2 and TRBJ2-5; a possible D gene is TRBD1 (5 bases). The sample was blood. The CDR3 reads CASGARQETQYF. CDR3 DNA sequence: TGTGCCAGCGGGGCGAGACAAGAGACCCAGTACTTC.